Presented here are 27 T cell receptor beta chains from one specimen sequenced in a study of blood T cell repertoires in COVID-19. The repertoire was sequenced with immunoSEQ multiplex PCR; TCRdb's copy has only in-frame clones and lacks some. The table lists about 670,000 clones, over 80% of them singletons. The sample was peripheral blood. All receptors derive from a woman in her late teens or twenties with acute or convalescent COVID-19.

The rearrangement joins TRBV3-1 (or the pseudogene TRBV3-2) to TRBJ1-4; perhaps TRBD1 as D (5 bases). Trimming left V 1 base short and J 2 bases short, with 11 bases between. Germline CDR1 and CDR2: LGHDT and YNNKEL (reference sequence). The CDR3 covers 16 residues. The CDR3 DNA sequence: TGTGCCAGCAGCCAAGGGTCGGCAGGGACTAATGAAAAACTGTTTTTT. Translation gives CASSQGSAGTNEKLFF.

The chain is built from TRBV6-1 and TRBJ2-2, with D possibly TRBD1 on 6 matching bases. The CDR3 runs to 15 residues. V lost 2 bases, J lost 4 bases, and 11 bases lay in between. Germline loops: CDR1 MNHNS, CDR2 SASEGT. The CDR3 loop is CASSETQGPTGELFF. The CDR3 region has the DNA TGTGCCAGCAGTGAAACACAGGGACCCACCGGGGAGCTGTTTTTT.

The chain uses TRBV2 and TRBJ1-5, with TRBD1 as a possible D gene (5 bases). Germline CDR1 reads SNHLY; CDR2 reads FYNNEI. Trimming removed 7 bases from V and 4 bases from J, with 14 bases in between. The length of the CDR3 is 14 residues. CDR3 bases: TGTGCCAGCACTTTCGGGACTGTGAATCAGCCCCAGCATTTT. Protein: CASTFGTVNQPQHF.

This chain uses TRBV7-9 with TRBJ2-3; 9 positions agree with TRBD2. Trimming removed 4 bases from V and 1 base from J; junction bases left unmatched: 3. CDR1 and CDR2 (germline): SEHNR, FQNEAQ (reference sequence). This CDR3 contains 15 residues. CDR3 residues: CASSSASGGTDTQYF. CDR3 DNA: TGTGCCAGCAGCTCCGCTAGCGGGGGCACAGATACGCAGTATTTT.

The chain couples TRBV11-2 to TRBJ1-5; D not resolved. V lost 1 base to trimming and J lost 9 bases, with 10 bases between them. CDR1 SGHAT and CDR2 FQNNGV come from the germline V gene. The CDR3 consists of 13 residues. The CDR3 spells CASSLGGNRPQHF. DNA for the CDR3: TGTGCCAGCAGCTTAGGAGGGAACCGGCCCCAGCATTTT.

CDR3 DNA: TGTGCCAGCAGCATATCCGGGGGGGGCGATGGAAACACCATATATTTT. This translates into CASSISGGGDGNTIYF. The chain combines TRBV7-2 with TRBJ1-3, with a possible D match to TRBD1 (6 bases). Germline V CDR1 and CDR2: SGHTA, FQGNSA. V was trimmed by 5 bases and J by 3 bases, leaving 17 bases between them. CDR3 length equals 16 residues.

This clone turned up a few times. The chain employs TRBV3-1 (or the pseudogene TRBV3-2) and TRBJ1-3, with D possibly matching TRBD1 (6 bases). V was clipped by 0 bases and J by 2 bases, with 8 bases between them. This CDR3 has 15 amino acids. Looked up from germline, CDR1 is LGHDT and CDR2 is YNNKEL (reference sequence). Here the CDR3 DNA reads TGTGCCAGCAGCCAAGAGCCAGGGGCTGGAAACACCATATATTTT. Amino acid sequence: CASSQEPGAGNTIYF.

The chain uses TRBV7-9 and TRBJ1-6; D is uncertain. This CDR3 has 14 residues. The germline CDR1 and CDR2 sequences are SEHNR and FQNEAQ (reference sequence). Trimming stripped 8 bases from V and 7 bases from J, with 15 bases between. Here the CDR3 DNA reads TGTGCCAGCGAATATGCAGAACTAAATTCACCCCTCCACTTT. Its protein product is CASEYAELNSPLHF.

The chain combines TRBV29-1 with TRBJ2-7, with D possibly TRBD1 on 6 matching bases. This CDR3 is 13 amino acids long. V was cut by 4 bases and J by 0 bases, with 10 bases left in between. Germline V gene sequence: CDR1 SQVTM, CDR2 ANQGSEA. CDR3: CSVAWDTSYEQYF. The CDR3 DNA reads TGCAGCGTTGCGTGGGACACCTCCTACGAGCAGTACTTC.

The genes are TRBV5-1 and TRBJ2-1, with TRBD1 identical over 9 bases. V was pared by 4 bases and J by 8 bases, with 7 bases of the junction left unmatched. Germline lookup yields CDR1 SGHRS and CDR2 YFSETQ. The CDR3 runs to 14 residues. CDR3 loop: CASSPGQGGDEQFF. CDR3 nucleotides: TGCGCCAGCAGCCCGGGACAGGGAGGCGATGAGCAGTTCTTC.

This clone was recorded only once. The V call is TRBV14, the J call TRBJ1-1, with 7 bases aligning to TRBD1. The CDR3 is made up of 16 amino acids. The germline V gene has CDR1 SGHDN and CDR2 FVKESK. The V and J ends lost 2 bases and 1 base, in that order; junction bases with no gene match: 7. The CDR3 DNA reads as TGTGCCAGCAGCCAATCCCGGACAGGATGGAACACTGAAGCTTTCTTT. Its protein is CASSQSRTGWNTEAFF. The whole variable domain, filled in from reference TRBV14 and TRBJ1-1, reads EAGVTQFPSHSVIEKGQTVTLRCDPISGHDNLYWYRRVMGKEIKFLLHFVKESKQDESGMPNNRFLAERTGGTYSTLKVQPAELEDSGVYFCASSQSRTGWNTEAFFGQGTRLTVV.

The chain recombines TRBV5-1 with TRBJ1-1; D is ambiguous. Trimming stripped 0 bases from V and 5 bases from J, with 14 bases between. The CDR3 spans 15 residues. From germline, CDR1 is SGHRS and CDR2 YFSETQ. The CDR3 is CASSLVGKGGTEAFF. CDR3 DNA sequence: TGCGCCAGCAGCTTGGTGGGGAAGGGAGGGACTGAAGCTTTCTTT.

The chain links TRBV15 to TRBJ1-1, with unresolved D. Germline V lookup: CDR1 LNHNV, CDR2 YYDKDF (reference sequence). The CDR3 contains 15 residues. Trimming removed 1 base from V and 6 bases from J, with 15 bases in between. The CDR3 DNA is TGTGCCACCAGCAGAGGAGAAGTGGAGATGGCTGAAGCTTTCTTT. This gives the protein CATSRGEVEMAEAFF.

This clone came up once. Here the CDR3 reads CASSLGLSYEQYF. The DNA for the CDR3 is TGTGCCAGCAGTTTGGGCCTGTCCTACGAGCAGTACTTC. This chain joins TRBV28 and TRBJ2-7, with D unclear. The CDR3 loop spans 13 amino acids. The germline V and J ends were trimmed by 3 bases and 1 base, with 7 bases remaining between them. CDR1 is MDHEN, CDR2 SYDVKM, per germline.

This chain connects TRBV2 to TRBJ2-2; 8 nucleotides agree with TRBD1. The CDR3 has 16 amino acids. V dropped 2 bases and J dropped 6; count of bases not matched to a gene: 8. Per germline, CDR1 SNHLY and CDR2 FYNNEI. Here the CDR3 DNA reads TGTGCCAGCAGTGAAAGTTTCGGCAGGGGGCCCGGGGAGCTGTTTTTT. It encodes CASSESFGRGPGELFF.

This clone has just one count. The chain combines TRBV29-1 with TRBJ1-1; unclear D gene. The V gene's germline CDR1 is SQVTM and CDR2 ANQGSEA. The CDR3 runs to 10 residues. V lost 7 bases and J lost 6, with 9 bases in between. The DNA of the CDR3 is TGCAGCGCGGCAGTCTCTGAAGCTTTCTTT. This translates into CSAAVSEAFF. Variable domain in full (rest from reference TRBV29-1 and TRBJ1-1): SAVISQKPSRDICQRGTSLTIQCQVDSQVTMMFWYRQQPGQSLTLIATANQGSEATYESGFVIDKFPISRPNLTFSTLTVSNMSPEDSSIYLCSAAVSEAFFGQGTRLTVV.

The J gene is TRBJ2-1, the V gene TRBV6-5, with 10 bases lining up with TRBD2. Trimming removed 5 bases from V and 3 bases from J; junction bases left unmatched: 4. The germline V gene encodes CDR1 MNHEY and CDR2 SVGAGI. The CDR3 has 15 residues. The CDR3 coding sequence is TGTGCCAGCAGTCCCTTAGCGGGGGGCTACAATGAGCAGTTCTTC. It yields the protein CASSPLAGGYNEQFF.

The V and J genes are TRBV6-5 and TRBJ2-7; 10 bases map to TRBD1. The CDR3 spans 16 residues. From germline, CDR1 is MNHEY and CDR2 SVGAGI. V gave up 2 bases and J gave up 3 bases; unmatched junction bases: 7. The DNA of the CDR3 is TGTGCCAGCAGTTACCCCGGACAGGGGGGGAACTACGAGCAGTACTTC. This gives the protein CASSYPGQGGNYEQYF.

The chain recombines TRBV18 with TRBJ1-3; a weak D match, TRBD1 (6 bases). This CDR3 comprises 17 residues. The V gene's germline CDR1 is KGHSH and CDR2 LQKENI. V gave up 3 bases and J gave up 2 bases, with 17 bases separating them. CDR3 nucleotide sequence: TGTGCCAGCTCACCTTCCGGCAGGGGCTTTGCTGGAAACACCATATATTTT. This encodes CASSPSGRGFAGNTIYF.

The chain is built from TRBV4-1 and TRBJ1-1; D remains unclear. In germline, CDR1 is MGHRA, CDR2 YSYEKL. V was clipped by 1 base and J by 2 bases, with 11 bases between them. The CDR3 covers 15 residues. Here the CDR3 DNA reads TGCGCCAGCAGCCAAGTGGGCTCACATAACACTGAAGCTTTCTTT. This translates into CASSQVGSHNTEAFF.

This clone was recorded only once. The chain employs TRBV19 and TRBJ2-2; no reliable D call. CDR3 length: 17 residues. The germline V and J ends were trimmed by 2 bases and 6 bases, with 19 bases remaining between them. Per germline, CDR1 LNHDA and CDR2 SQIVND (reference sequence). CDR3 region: CASSISSQAFYAGELFF. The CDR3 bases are TGTGCCAGTAGTATATCGAGCCAAGCCTTCTATGCCGGGGAGCTGTTTTTT. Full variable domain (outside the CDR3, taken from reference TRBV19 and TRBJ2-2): DGGITQSPKYLFRKEGQNVTLSCEQNLNHDAMYWYRQDPGQGLRLIYYSQIVNDFQKGDIAEGYSVSREKKESFPLTVTSAQKNPTAFYLCASSISSQAFYAGELFFGEGSRLTVL.

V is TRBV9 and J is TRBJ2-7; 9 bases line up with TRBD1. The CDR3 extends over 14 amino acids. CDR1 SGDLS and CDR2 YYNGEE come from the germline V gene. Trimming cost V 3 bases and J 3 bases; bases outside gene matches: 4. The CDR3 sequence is CASSAVDRGYEQYF. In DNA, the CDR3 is TGTGCCAGCAGCGCAGTGGACAGGGGCTACGAGCAGTACTTC.

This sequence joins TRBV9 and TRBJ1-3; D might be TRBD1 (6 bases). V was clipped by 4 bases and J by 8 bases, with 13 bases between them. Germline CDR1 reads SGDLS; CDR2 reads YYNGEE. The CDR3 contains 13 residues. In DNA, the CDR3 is TGTGCCAGCAGCATCCAACAGGGAGACACCATATATTTT. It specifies CASSIQQGDTIYF.

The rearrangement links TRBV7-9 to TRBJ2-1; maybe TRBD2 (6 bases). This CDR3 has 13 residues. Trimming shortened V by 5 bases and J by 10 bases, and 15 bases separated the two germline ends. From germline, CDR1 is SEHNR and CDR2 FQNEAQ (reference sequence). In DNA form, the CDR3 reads TGTGCCAGCAGCGCCCCCGGGGGTGAGGAGCAGTTCTTC. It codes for CASSAPGGEEQFF.

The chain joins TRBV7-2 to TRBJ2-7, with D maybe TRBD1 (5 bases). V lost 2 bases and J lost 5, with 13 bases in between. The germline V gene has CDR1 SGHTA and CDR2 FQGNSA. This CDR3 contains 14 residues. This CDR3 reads CASSLNPGSNEQYF. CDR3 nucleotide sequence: TGTGCCAGCAGCTTAAACCCAGGGTCCAACGAGCAGTACTTC.

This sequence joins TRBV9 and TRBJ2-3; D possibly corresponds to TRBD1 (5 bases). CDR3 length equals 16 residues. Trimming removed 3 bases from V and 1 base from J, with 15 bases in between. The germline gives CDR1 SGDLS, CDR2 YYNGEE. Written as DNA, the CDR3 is TGTGCCAGCAGCGGACAGACGTCTTGGGGCACAGATACGCAGTATTTT. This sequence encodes CASSGQTSWGTDTQYF.

The CDR3, as DNA: TGTGCCAGCAGCTTGGCCGGGACTCAAGGGGGGGAGCTGTTTTTT. Protein product: CASSLAGTQGGELFF. The V call is TRBV5-4, the J call TRBJ2-2, with D perhaps TRBD2 (6 bases). Germline loops: CDR1 SGHNT, CDR2 YYREEE (reference sequence). The CDR3 covers 15 residues. V dropped 0 bases and J dropped 8 bases, with 14 bases sitting between them.